Below, 21 T cell receptor beta chains from the same sample are listed, as sequenced in a study of T cells after yellow fever vaccination. In TCRdb, the 5' RACE reads were re-called with MiXCR into one record per CDR3 protein. The profile shows just under 600,000 distinct CDR3 sequences, roughly 14% of them singletons. The input for sequencing was PBMCs, taken on the day of the yellow fever booster vaccination. Receptors were obtained from a man younger than 45 who received the YFV17D yellow fever vaccine.

The chain joins TRBV7-9 to TRBJ2-5; perhaps TRBD1 as D (5 bases). The CDR3 has 15 amino acids. Germline values: CDR1 SEHNR, CDR2 FQNEAQ (reference sequence). Trimming shortened V by 5 bases and J by 1 base, and 14 bases separated the two germline ends. The chain's CDR3 is CASSPQAGLQETQYF. DNA of the CDR3: TGTGCCAGCAGCCCCCAGGCAGGGCTCCAAGAGACCCAGTACTTC.

This clonotype was seen only a few times. V is TRBV6-5 and J is TRBJ2-5; D is possibly TRBD2 (6 bases). The CDR3 has 15 residues. Germline CDR1 is MNHEY and CDR2 is SVGAGI. V dropped 0 bases and J dropped 1 base, with 9 bases sitting between them. CDR3 sequence: CASSYSSGFQETQYF. The CDR3, as DNA: TGTGCCAGCAGTTACTCTAGCGGCTTCCAAGAGACCCAGTACTTC.

The genes are TRBV5-4 and TRBJ1-1, with 7 bases identical to TRBD1. CDR1 is SGHNT, CDR2 YYREEE, per germline (reference sequence). The CDR3 consists of 14 residues. V shed 4 bases, J shed 1 base, and the junction held 4 bases outside the gene matches. CDR3 in amino acids: CASSHTGENTEAFF. DNA for the CDR3: TGTGCCAGCAGCCACACAGGGGAGAACACTGAAGCTTTCTTT.

The J gene is TRBJ2-7, the V gene TRBV7-2; 9 bases are a match to TRBD1. Germline assignment: CDR1 SGHTA and CDR2 FQGNSA. There are 16 residues in the CDR3. Unmatched junction bases numbered 10, after V lost 5 bases and J lost 2 bases. The CDR3 spells CASSRQRDRVPYEQYF. DNA of the CDR3: TGTGCCAGCAGCCGCCAAAGGGACAGGGTTCCCTACGAGCAGTACTTC. Combining the CDR3 with reference TRBV7-2 and TRBJ2-7 gives the whole variable domain GAGVSQSPSNKVTEKGKDVELRCDPISGHTALYWYRQSLGQGLEFLIYFQGNSAPDKSGLPSDRFSAERTGGSVSTLTIQRTQQEDSAVYLCASSRQRDRVPYEQYFGPGTRLTVT.

This clonotype was seen a few times. The chain is built from TRBV7-2 and TRBJ2-1, with TRBD2 identical over 8 bases. Trimming cost V 0 bases and J 9 bases; bases outside gene matches: 13. This CDR3 has 17 residues. Per germline, CDR1 SGHTA and CDR2 FQGNSA. CDR3: CASSLALGTRWFSEQFF. DNA for the CDR3: TGTGCCAGCAGCTTAGCGCTGGGGACTAGATGGTTCTCTGAGCAGTTCTTC. The full variable domain, rest sourced from reference TRBV7-2 and TRBJ2-1, is GAGVSQSPSNKVTEKGKDVELRCDPISGHTALYWYRQSLGQGLEFLIYFQGNSAPDKSGLPSDRFSAERTGGSVSTLTIQRTQQEDSAVYLCASSLALGTRWFSEQFFGPGTRLTVL.

The chain couples TRBV29-1 to TRBJ2-3, with D possibly being TRBD2 (6 bases). The length of the CDR3 is 13 residues. Germline V gene sequence: CDR1 SQVTM, CDR2 ANQGSEA. V was cut by 6 bases and J by 3 bases, with 13 bases left in between. CDR3 DNA: TGCAGCGTGGATACCGGGACTACAGATACGCAGTATTTT. This translates into CSVDTGTTDTQYF.

This clonotype was detected ten times or more. Here the CDR3 DNA reads TGTGCCAGCAGCCAAGATCCCCTGGCAGATACGCAGTATTTT. Translating gives CASSQDPLADTQYF. The chain combines TRBV14 with TRBJ2-3; D remains ambiguous. This CDR3 region has 14 residues. V was pared by 0 bases and J by 4 bases, with 8 bases between. CDR1 is SGHDN, CDR2 FVKESK, per germline. Full variable domain (rest looked up from reference TRBV14 and TRBJ2-3): EAGVTQFPSHSVIEKGQTVTLRCDPISGHDNLYWYRRVMGKEIKFLLHFVKESKQDESGMPNNRFLAERTGGTYSTLKVQPAELEDSGVYFCASSQDPLADTQYFGPGTRLTVL.

This chain connects TRBV10-2 to TRBJ1-1; no clear D. The CDR3 spans 11 residues. V was cut by 4 bases and J by 9 bases, with 9 bases left in between. CDR1 WSHSY and CDR2 SAAADI come from the germline V gene. CDR3 bases: TGCGCCAGCAGTGCGGGTCTCCAAGCTTTCTTT. It is translated as CASSAGLQAFF.

This clonotype appeared many times. The chain is built from TRBV5-1 and TRBJ1-1, with TRBD1 as a possible D gene (6 bases). V was cut by 3 bases and J by 4 bases, with 13 bases left in between. In germline, CDR1 is SGHRS, CDR2 YFSETQ. The length of the CDR3 is 14 residues. This CDR3 is CASSSGTLGTEAFF. DNA for the CDR3: TGCGCCAGCAGCTCCGGGACATTGGGCACTGAAGCTTTCTTT.

In its sample, this clonotype was seen a few times. The rearrangement joins TRBV12-3 or TRBV12-4 to TRBJ1-2; D perhaps matches TRBD1 (5 bases). The CDR3 totals 14 residues. V was clipped by 2 bases and J by 4 bases, with 11 bases between them. The CDR3 is CASSLRGDVYGYTF. The CDR3 nucleotides read TGTGCCAGCAGTTTACGAGGGGATGTCTATGGCTACACCTTC.

There are many counts of this clonotype. The chain recombines TRBV3-1 with TRBJ2-5; 10 bases match TRBD2. CDR1 LGHDT and CDR2 YNNKEL come from the germline V gene (reference sequence). V shed 4 bases and J 2 bases; nucleotides not matched to a gene: 1. The CDR3 sequence is 14 residues long. The CDR3 nucleotides are TGTGCCAGCAGCCCTAGCGGGAGTCAAGAGACCCAGTACTTC. As protein: CASSPSGSQETQYF.

This clonotype was found a few times. The V call is TRBV20-1, the J call TRBJ2-3, with D perhaps TRBD2 (5 bases). CDR1 is DFQATT, CDR2 SNEGSKA, per germline (reference sequence). Trimming took 5 bases from V and 0 from J, leaving 12 bases between them. CDR3 length: 14 amino acids. CDR3 sequence reads: CSAVSGSSTDTQYF. In DNA form, the CDR3 reads TGCAGTGCTGTCAGCGGTTCTAGCACAGATACGCAGTATTTT.

V usage is TRBV9 and J usage is TRBJ2-6, with D possibly TRBD1 on 6 matching bases. The CDR3 extends over 17 amino acids. The V end lost 3 bases, the J end lost 1 base, and 14 bases lay between the germline ends. The germline gives CDR1 SGDLS, CDR2 YYNGEE. The CDR3 bases are TGTGCCAGCAGCGGGGGACATGGAGCTTCTGGGGCCAACGTCCTGACTTTC. As protein: CASSGGHGASGANVLTF. Full variable domain (outside the CDR3, taken from reference TRBV9 and TRBJ2-6): DSGVTQTPKHLITATGQRVTLRCSPRSGDLSVYWYQQSLDQGLQFLIQYYNGEERAKGNILERFSAQQFPDLHSELNLSSLELGDSALYFCASSGGHGASGANVLTFGAGSRLTVL.

The rearrangement uses TRBV7-2 and TRBJ2-7; perhaps TRBD2 as D (6 bases). Trimming removed 1 base from V and 8 bases from J, with 12 bases in between. Per the germline V gene, CDR1 is SGHTA and CDR2 is FQGNSA. The CDR3 loop spans 13 amino acids. CDR3 sequence: CASSLVSGGKQYF. CDR3 DNA: TGTGCCAGCAGCTTAGTATCTGGGGGGAAGCAGTACTTC.

This clonotype was detected only a few times. The gene calls are TRBV20-1 and TRBJ2-3, with 8 positions matching TRBD2. The germline CDR1 and CDR2 sequences are DFQATT and SNEGSKA (reference sequence). There are 14 residues in the CDR3. V lost 6 bases and J lost 3; bases outside the gene matches: 8. CDR3 sequence (DNA): TGCAGTGCACCCGGGGTAGCGGGAACAGATACGCAGTATTTT. Translating it yields CSAPGVAGTDTQYF.

V gene TRBV13 combines with J gene TRBJ2-1; the D gene could be TRBD1 or TRBD2 (5 bases each). V lost 6 bases, J lost 5 bases, and 14 bases lay in between. Per the germline V gene, CDR1 is PRHDT and CDR2 is FYEKMQ (reference sequence). This CDR3 spans 14 amino acids. This CDR3 reads CASSPPGTHNEQFF. CDR3 nucleotide sequence: TGTGCCAGCAGTCCCCCCGGGACGCACAATGAGCAGTTCTTC.

This clonotype occurred a few times. The chain couples TRBV19 to TRBJ2-3, with D unclear. Trimming took off 8 bases at V and 0 bases at J, with 9 bases between the two ends. Germline CDR1 reads LNHDA; CDR2 reads SQIVND (reference sequence). There are 13 residues in the CDR3. CDR3 nucleotide sequence: TGTGCCAGTCGGGCGGCTAGCACAGATACGCAGTATTTT. It translates to CASRAASTDTQYF.

On this clonotype itself: An end of the junction does not agree with germline; a read error may underlie this. The chain has TRBV18 and TRBJ2-5, with TRBD2 as a possible D gene (6 bases). The CDR3 totals 13 residues. The germline gives CDR1 KGHSH, CDR2 LQKENI. The CDR3 DNA reads as TGCGCCAGCAGCACCGGGAGCCAAGAGACCCAGTACTTC. It codes for CASSTGSQETQYF.

The chain uses TRBV12-5 and TRBJ2-2; D is perhaps TRBD1 (6 bases). The germline V gene has CDR1 LGHNT and CDR2 FRNRAP. Trimming cost V 6 bases and J 4 bases, with 12 bases left between them. The CDR3 contains 14 residues. The CDR3 DNA sequence: TGTGCTAGTGGCCAACAGGGTTTCACCGGGGAGCTGTTTTTT. This codes for CASGQQGFTGELFF.

J is TRBJ2-7 and V is TRBV29-1; 7 bases are a match to TRBD1. Germline assignment: CDR1 SQVTM and CDR2 ANQGSEA. The CDR3 runs 11 residues. V shed 4 bases and J 7 bases; nucleotides not matched to a gene: 4. The CDR3 protein is CSVGQGREQYF. The CDR3 coding sequence is TGCAGCGTTGGACAGGGTCGGGAGCAGTACTTC.

In this sample, this clonotype turned up a few times. The rearrangement links TRBV7-9 to TRBJ2-7, with 7 bases identical to TRBD2. The length of the CDR3 is 15 residues. Germline CDR1 reads SEHNR; CDR2 reads FQNEAQ (reference sequence). V shed 1 base, J shed 4 bases, and the junction held 7 bases outside the gene matches. The DNA for the CDR3 is TGTGCCAGCAGCTTAGGGGCGGGAGCTAATTACGAGCAGTACTTC. It encodes CASSLGAGANYEQYF.